This T cell receptor beta chain was sequenced for a study of T cell changes during pregnancy in multiple sclerosis. V was cut by 1 base and J by 3 bases, with 18 bases left in between. CDR1 is SSHAT and CDR2 is FNYEAQ in the germline V gene (reference sequence). CDR3 length: 17 residues. This clone was seen only a few times. Generated by immunoSEQ multiplex PCR, the TCRdb table keeps only in-frame clones and is missing some. This table has 70,000 to 75,000 clones, 80% to 95% appearing once. The sequencing used peripheral blood, collected in the second trimester of pregnancy. This sequence was found in a female donor with multiple sclerosis, enrolled in a pregnancy study. V gene TRBV7-7 combines with J gene TRBJ2-5; D possibly corresponds to TRBD2 (6 bases). CDR3 amino acids: CASSLGGGITHKETQYF. CDR3 nucleotides: TGTGCCAGCAGCTTAGGAGGAGGGATCACCCACAAAGAGACCCAGTACTTC. Using reference TRBV7-7 and TRBJ2-5 for the parts outside the CDR3, the full variable domain is GAGVSQSPRYKVTKRGQDVTLRCDPISSHATLYWYQQALGQGPEFLTYFNYEAQPDKSGLPSDRFSAERPEGSISTLTIQRTEQRDSAMYRCASSLGGGITHKETQYFGPGTRLLVL.